This entry lists 8 T cell receptor beta chains sequenced from one sample in a study of post-analysis software for immune sequencing data. Unique molecular identifiers had been added to the TCR beta cDNA libraries. TCRdb re-called the PCR reads with MiXCR, one entry per CDR3 protein. The sample contains 380,000 or so distinct CDR3 sequences, around 37% of which appear only once. Their specific antigens are unknown. Overall study findings and caveats: Patients carried roughly 5 TRBV segments more frequently than controls did, and TRBV5-6, TRBV5-1 and TRBV20-1 were among them.

The sequenced sample consisted of blood. The receptors were gathered from a girl aged 5 to 17 with multiple sclerosis.

The sample holds a few counts of this clonotype. CDR3 sequence (DNA): TGTGCCATCAGTGGAGGGGTGCAGGGCAGCTACGAGCAGTACTTC. Protein product: CAISGGVQGSYEQYF. The J gene is TRBJ2-7, the V gene TRBV10-3; either TRBD1 or TRBD2 may fit D (5 bases each). V was shortened by 4 bases and J by 3 bases, with 16 bases between the two germline ends. Germline-derived CDR1 and CDR2 are ENHRY and SYGVKD. This CDR3 comprises 15 residues.

This clonotype occurred a few times. V is TRBV7-2 and J is TRBJ1-2, with 7 bases lining up with TRBD1. J gave up 3 bases and V 1 base, and 5 bases lay outside the gene matches. In germline, CDR1 is SGHTA, CDR2 FQGNSA. The CDR3 extends over 15 amino acids. The CDR3 bases are TGTGCCAGCAGCTTAGACCCCGGGACAGACTATGGCTACACCTTC. Protein: CASSLDPGTDYGYTF.

This rearrangement joins TRBV27 to TRBJ1-4; perhaps TRBD1 as D (6 bases). The CDR3 length is 15 residues. Trimming pared 1 base from V and 6 bases from J, leaving 12 bases between. CDR1 is MNHEY and CDR2 is SMNVEV in the germline V gene (reference sequence). CDR3 sequence reads: CASSLWGGNDEKLFF. The CDR3 nucleotides are TGTGCCAGCAGTTTATGGGGGGGCAACGATGAAAAACTGTTTTTT. Combining the CDR3 with reference TRBV27 and TRBJ1-4 gives the whole variable domain EAQVTQNPRYLITVTGKKLTVTCSQNMNHEYMSWYRQDPGLGLRQIYYSMNVEVTDKGDVPEGYKVSRKEKRNFPLILESPSPNQTSLYFCASSLWGGNDEKLFFGSGTQLSVL.

The rearrangement uses TRBV5-5 and TRBJ2-5; D is unresolved. The CDR3 is 15 amino acids. The V end lost 0 bases, the J end lost 5 bases, and 14 bases lay between the germline ends. Per the germline V gene, CDR1 is SGHKS and CDR2 is YYEKEE (reference sequence). The CDR3 is CASSLEASPGETQYF. The CDR3 region has the DNA TGTGCCAGCAGCTTGGAGGCATCCCCCGGGGAGACCCAGTACTTC.

A note on this clonotype: Sequence at one end of the junction differs from germline and may be a read error. V is TRBV3-1 and J is TRBJ2-1, with 9 bases identical to TRBD2. Germline V CDR1 and CDR2: LGHDT, YNNKEL (reference sequence). The CDR3 is 15 residues long. The DNA of the CDR3 is TGTACCAGCAGACCTAGCGGGGTCTCCTACAATGAGCAGTTCTTC. Protein product: CTSRPSGVSYNEQFF.

The chain recombines TRBV5-1 with TRBJ2-7; 14 bases line up with TRBD2. CDR1 is SGHRS and CDR2 is YFSETQ in the germline V gene. This CDR3 has 16 amino acids. V dropped 3 bases and J dropped 1; count of bases not matched to a gene: 3. The CDR3 spells CASSWGTSGGSYEQYF. In DNA form, the CDR3 reads TGCGCCAGCAGCTGGGGGACTAGCGGGGGTTCCTACGAGCAGTACTTC.

This clonotype was observed a few times. The chain uses TRBV6-2 or TRBV6-3 and TRBJ2-7, with unresolved D. CDR1 is MNHEY and CDR2 is SVGEGT in the germline V gene. Deletions cut 2 bases from V and 0 bases from J, with 8 bases between. The CDR3 covers 14 residues. The DNA for the CDR3 is TGTGCCAGCAGTTACAGGCAAACCTCCTACGAGCAGTACTTC. Its translation is CASSYRQTSYEQYF.

V gene TRBV28 combines with J gene TRBJ2-3; no definite D call. Germline CDR1 is MDHEN and CDR2 is SYDVKM. CDR3 length equals 14 residues. Trimming pared 5 bases from V and 2 bases from J, leaving 11 bases between. CDR3 bases: TGTGCCAGCAGTCAACCCCCGTTCACAGATACGCAGTATTTT. It specifies CASSQPPFTDTQYF.